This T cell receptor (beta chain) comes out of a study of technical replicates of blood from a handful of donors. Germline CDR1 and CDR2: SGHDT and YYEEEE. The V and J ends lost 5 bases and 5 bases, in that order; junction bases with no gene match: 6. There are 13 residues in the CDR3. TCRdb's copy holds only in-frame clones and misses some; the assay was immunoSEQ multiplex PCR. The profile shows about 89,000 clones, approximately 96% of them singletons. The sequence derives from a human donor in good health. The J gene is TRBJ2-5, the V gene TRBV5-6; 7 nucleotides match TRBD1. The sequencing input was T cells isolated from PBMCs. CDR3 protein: CASSPGGTETQYF. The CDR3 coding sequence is TGTGCCAGCAGTCCAGGGGGTACGGAGACCCAGTACTTC.